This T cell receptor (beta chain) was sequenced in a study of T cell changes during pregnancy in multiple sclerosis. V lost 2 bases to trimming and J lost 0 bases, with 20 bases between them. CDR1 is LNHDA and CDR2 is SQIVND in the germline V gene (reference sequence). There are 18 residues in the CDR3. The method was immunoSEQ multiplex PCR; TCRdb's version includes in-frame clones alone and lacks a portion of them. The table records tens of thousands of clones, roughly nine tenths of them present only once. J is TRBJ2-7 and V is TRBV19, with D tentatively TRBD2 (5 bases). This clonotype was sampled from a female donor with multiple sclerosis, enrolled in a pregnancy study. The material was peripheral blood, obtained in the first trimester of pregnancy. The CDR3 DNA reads TGTGCCAGTAGTATAAAGCAATCGGGCGTTACTAGCTCCTACGAGCAGTACTTC. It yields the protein CASSIKQSGVTSSYEQYF.